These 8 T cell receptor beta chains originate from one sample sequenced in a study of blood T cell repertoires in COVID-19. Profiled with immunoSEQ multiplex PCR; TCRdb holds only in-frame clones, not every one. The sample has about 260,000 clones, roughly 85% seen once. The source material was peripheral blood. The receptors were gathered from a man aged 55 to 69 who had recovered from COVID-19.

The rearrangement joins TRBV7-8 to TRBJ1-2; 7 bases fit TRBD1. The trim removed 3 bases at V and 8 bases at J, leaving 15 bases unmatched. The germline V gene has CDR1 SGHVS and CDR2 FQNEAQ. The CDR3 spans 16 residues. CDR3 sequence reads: CASSFVTGLGTGGYTF. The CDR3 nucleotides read TGTGCCAGCAGCTTTGTGACAGGGCTCGGGACTGGAGGCTACACCTTC. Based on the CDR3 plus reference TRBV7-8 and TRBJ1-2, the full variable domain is GAGVSQSPRYKVAKRGQDVALRCDPISGHVSLFWYQQALGQGPEFLTYFQNEAQLDKSGLPSDRFFAERPEGSVSTLKIQRTQQEDSAVYLCASSFVTGLGTGGYTFGSGTRLTVV.

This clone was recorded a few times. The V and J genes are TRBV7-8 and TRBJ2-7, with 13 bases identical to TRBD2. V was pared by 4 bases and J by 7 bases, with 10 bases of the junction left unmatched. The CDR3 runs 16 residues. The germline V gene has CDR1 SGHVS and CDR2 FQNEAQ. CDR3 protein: CASSSGLAGKTGEQYF. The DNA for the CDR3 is TGTGCCAGCAGCTCGGGACTAGCGGGGAAAACGGGGGAGCAGTACTTC. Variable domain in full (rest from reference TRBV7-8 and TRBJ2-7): GAGVSQSPRYKVAKRGQDVALRCDPISGHVSLFWYQQALGQGPEFLTYFQNEAQLDKSGLPSDRFFAERPEGSVSTLKIQRTQQEDSAVYLCASSSGLAGKTGEQYFGPGTRLTVT.

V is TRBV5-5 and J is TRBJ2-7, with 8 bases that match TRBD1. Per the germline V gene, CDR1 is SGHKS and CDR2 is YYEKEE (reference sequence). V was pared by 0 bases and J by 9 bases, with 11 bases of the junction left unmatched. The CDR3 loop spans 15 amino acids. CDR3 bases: TGTGCCAGCAGCTTGGGGGACAGGATAACCCTAGGGCAGTACTTC. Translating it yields CASSLGDRITLGQYF. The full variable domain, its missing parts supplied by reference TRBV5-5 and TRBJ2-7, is DAGVTQSPTHLIKTRGQQVTLRCSPISGHKSVSWYQQVLGQGPQFIFQYYEKEERGRGNFPDRFSARQFPNYSSELNVNALLLGDSALYLCASSLGDRITLGQYFGPGTRLTVT.

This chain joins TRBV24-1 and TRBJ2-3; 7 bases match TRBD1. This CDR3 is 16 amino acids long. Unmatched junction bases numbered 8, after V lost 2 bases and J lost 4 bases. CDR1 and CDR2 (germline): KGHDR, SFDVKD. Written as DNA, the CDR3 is TGTGCCACCAGTGATTCGAGACCAGGGGGAGCAGATACGCAGTATTTT. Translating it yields CATSDSRPGGADTQYF.

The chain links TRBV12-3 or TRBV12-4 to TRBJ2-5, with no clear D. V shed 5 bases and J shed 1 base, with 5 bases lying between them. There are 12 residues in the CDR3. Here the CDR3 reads CASSQIQETQYF. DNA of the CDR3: TGTGCCAGCAGTCAAATCCAAGAGACCCAGTACTTC.

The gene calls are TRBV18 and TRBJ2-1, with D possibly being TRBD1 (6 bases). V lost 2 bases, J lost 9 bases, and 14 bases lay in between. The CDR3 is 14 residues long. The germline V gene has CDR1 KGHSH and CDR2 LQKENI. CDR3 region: CASSPRDTYVEQFF. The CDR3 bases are TGTGCCAGCTCACCAAGGGACACCTATGTTGAGCAGTTCTTC. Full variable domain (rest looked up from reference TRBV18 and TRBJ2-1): NAGVMQNPRHLVRRRGQEARLRCSPMKGHSHVYWYRQLPEEGLKFMVYLQKENIIDESGMPKERFSAEFPKEGPSILRIQQVVRGDSAAYFCASSPRDTYVEQFFGPGTRLTVL.

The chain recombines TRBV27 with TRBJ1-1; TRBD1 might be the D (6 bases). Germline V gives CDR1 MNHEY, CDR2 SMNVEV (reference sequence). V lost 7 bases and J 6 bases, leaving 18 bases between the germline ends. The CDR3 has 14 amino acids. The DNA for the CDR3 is TGTGCCAGCAACCCTCACCAGACAGGCTCTGAAGCTTTCTTT. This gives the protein CASNPHQTGSEAFF.

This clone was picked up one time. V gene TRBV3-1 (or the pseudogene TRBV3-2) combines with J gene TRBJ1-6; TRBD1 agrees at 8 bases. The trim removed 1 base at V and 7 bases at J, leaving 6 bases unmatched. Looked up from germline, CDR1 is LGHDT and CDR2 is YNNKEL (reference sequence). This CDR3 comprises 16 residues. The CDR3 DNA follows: TGTGCCAGCAGCCAAGGTGGCACAGGGGGGAATTCACCCCTCCACTTT. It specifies CASSQGGTGGNSPLHF.